This TCR beta chain was captured by sequencing in a study of cytomegalovirus exposure and HLA in healthy donors. The study, taken as a whole, reports: The study flagged about 160 TCR beta chains as cytomegalovirus-associated.

J lost 1 base, V lost 5 bases, and 4 bases had no gene match. CDR3 length: 15 amino acids. Per germline, CDR1 MNHEY and CDR2 SMNVEV (reference sequence). Clones were sequenced by immunoSEQ multiplex PCR, and TCRdb holds only the in-frame ones, with some missing. The sample includes under 150,000 clones, 80% to 90% of them seen just once. For this clone: Its antigen remains unidentified.

The source material was PBMCs. The source is a young man in good health and CMV-seronegative. The chain combines TRBV27 with TRBJ2-1, with 8 bases aligning to TRBD2. The CDR3 protein is CASSLREGSYNEQFF. The CDR3 bases are TGTGCCAGCAGTCTCCGGGAGGGGTCCTACAATGAGCAGTTCTTC.